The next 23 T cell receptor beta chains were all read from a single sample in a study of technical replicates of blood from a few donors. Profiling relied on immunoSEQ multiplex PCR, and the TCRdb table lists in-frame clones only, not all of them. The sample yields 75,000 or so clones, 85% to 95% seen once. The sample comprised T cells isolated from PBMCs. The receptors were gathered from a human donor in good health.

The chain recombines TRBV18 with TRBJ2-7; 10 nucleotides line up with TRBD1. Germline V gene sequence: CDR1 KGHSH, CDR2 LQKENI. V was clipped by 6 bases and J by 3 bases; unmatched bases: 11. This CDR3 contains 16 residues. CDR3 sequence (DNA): TGTGCCAGCTCGGCGCCCGGGACAGGGGATCACTACGAGCAGTACTTC. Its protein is CASSAPGTGDHYEQYF.

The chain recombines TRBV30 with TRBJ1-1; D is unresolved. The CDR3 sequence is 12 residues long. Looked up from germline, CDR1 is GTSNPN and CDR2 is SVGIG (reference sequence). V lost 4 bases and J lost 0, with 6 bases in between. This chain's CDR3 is CAWTRLNTEAFF. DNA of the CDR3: TGTGCCTGGACCAGGCTGAACACTGAAGCTTTCTTT. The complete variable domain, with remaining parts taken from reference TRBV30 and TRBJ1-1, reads SQTIHQWPATLVQPVGSPLSLECTVEGTSNPNLYWYRQAAGRGLQLLFYSVGIGQISSEVPQNLSASRPQDRQFILSSKKLLLSDSGFYLCAWTRLNTEAFFGQGTRLTVV.

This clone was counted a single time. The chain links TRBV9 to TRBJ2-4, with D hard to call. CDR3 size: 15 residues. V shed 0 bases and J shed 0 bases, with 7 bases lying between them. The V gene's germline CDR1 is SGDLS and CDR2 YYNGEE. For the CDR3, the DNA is TGTGCCAGCAGCGTAGGGAGACTAGCCAAAAACATTCAGTACTTC. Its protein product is CASSVGRLAKNIQYF.

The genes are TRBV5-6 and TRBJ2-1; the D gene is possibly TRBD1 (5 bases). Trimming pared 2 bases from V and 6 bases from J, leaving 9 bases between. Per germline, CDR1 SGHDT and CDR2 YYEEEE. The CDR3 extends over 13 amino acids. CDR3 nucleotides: TGTGCCAGCAGCTTCGCAGGGATCAATGAGCAGTTCTTC. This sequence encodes CASSFAGINEQFF.

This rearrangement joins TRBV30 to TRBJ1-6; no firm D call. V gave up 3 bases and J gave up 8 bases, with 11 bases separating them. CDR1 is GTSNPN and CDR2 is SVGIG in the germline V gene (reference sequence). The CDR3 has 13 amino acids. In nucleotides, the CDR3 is TGTGCCTGGAGATGGACGAGGGATTCACCCCTCCACTTT. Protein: CAWRWTRDSPLHF.

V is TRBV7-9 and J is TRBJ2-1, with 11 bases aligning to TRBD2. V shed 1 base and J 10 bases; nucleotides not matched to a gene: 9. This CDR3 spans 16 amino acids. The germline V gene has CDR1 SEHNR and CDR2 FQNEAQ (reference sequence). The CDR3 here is CASSLGGLAGGPEQFF. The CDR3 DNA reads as TGTGCCAGCAGCTTAGGTGGGCTAGCGGGAGGTCCCGAGCAGTTCTTC.

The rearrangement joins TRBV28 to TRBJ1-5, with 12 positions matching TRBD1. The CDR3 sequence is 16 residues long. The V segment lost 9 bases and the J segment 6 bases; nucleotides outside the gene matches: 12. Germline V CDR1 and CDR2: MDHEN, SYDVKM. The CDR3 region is CASKLGGTGGLQPQHF. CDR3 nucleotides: TGTGCCAGTAAGTTGGGGGGGACAGGGGGCCTTCAGCCCCAGCATTTT.

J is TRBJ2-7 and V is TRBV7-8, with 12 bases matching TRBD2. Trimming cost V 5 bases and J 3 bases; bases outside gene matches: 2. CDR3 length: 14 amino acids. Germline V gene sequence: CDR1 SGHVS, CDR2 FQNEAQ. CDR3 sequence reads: CASSRTSGDYEQYF. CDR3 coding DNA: TGTGCCAGCAGCAGGACTAGCGGGGACTACGAGCAGTACTTC.

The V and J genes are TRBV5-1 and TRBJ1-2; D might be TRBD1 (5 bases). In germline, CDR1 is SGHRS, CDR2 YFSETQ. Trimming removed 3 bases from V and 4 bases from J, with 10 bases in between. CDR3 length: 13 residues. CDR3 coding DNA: TGCGCCAGCAGCTCCCAGGGTAGCTATGGCTACACCTTC. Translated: CASSSQGSYGYTF.

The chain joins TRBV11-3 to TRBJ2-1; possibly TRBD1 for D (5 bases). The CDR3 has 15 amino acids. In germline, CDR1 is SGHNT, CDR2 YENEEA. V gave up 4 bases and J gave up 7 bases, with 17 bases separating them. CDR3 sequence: CASSWPGADGNEQFF. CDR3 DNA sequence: TGTGCCAGCAGCTGGCCTGGGGCGGATGGGAATGAGCAGTTCTTC.

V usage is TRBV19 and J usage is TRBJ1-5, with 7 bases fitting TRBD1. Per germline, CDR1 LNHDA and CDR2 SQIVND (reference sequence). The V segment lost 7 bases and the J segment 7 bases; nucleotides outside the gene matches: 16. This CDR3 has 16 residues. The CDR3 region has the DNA TGTGCCAGTACCCATAAGACAGGGCGGGGTGGACAGCCCCAGCATTTT. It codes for CASTHKTGRGGQPQHF. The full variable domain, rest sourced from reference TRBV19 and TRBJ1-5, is DGGITQSPKYLFRKEGQNVTLSCEQNLNHDAMYWYRQDPGQGLRLIYYSQIVNDFQKGDIAEGYSVSREKKESFPLTVTSAQKNPTAFYLCASTHKTGRGGQPQHFGDGTRLSIL.

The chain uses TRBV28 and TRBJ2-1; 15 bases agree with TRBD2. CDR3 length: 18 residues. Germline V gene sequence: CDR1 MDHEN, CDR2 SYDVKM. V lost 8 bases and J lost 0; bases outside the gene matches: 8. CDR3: CASPPGLAGGLSYNEQFF. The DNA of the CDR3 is TGTGCCAGCCCCCCGGGACTAGCGGGAGGCCTCTCCTACAATGAGCAGTTCTTC. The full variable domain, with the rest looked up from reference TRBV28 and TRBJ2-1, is DVKVTQSSRYLVKRTGEKVFLECVQDMDHENMFWYRQDPGLGLRLIYFSYDVKMKEKGDIPEGYSVSREKKERFSLILESASTNQTSMYLCASPPGLAGGLSYNEQFFGPGTRLTVL.

CDR3 sequence (DNA): TGTGCTACAGGGCACTCTGGAAACACCATATATTTT. Protein product: CATGHSGNTIYF. The gene calls are TRBV19 and TRBJ1-3; perhaps TRBD1 as D (6 bases). This CDR3 region has 12 residues. Looked up from germline, CDR1 is LNHDA and CDR2 is SQIVND (reference sequence).

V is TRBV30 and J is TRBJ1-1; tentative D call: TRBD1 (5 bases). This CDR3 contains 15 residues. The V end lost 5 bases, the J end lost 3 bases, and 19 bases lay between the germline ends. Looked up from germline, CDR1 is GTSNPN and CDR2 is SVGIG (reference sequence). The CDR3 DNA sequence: TGTGCCTGGCAAGCCGCTCGGGGGTTCTACACTGAAGCTTTCTTT. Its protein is CAWQAARGFYTEAFF.

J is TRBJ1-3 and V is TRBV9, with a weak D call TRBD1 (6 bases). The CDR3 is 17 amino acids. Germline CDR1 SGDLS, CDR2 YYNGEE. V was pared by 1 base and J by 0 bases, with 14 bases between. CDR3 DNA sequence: TGTGCCAGCAGCGTAACGGGGCAGGGGACCTCTGGAAACACCATATATTTT. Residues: CASSVTGQGTSGNTIYF. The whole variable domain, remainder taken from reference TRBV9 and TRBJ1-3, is DSGVTQTPKHLITATGQRVTLRCSPRSGDLSVYWYQQSLDQGLQFLIQYYNGEERAKGNILERFSAQQFPDLHSELNLSSLELGDSALYFCASSVTGQGTSGNTIYFGEGSWLTVV.

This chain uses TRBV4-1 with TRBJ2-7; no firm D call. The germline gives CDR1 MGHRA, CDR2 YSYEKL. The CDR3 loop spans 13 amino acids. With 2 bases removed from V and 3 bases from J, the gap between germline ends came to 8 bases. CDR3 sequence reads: CASSQQTSYEQYF. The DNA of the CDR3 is TGCGCCAGCAGCCAACAAACCAGCTACGAGCAGTACTTC.

CDR3 bases: TGTGCCAGCAGCCAAATAGGGGGCACTGAAGCTTTCTTT. Translation gives CASSQIGGTEAFF. The V and J genes are TRBV16 and TRBJ1-1; possibly TRBD1 for D (6 bases). V dropped 2 bases and J dropped 4 bases, with 8 bases sitting between them. This CDR3 is 13 amino acids long. Germline V gene sequence: CDR1 KGHSY, CDR2 FQNENV.

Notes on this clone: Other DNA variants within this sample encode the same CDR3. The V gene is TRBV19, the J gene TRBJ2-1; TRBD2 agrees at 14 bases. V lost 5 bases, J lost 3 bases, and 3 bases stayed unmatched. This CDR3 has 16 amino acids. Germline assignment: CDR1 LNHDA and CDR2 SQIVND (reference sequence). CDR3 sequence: CASSPGLAGGYNEQFF. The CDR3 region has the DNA TGTGCCAGTAGTCCAGGACTAGCGGGGGGCTACAATGAGCAGTTCTTC.

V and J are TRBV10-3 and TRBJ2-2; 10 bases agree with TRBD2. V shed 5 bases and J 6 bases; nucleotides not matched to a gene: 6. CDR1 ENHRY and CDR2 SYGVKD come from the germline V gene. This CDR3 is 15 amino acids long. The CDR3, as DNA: TGTGCCATCAGTAAAAAGCGGGAGGGCCCCGGGGAGCTGTTTTTT. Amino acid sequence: CAISKKREGPGELFF.

Here the CDR3 DNA reads TGTGCCAGCAGTTCCAGGGAAGGCGCCTATGGCTACACCTTC. Its protein product is CASSSREGAYGYTF. The chain joins TRBV6-1 to TRBJ1-2; D perhaps matches TRBD1 (5 bases). CDR3 length: 14 residues. Germline CDR1 MNHNS, CDR2 SASEGT. V was trimmed by 5 bases and J by 4 bases, leaving 14 bases between them.

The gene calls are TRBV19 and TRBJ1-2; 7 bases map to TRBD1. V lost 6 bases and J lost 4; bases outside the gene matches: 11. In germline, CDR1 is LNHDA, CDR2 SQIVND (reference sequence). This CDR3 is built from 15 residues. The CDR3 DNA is TGTGCCAGTAGGCCCCCCGACAGGGCGATCTATGGCTACACCTTC. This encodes CASRPPDRAIYGYTF.

CDR3 region: CASSLDWGTGASYEQYF. The CDR3 DNA is TGTGCCAGCAGCTTAGATTGGGGGACAGGGGCCTCCTACGAGCAGTACTTC. The chain is built from TRBV11-3 and TRBJ2-7; 10 nucleotides agree with TRBD1. The V and J ends lost 0 bases and 0 bases, in that order; junction bases with no gene match: 5. CDR1 SGHNT and CDR2 YENEEA come from the germline V gene. CDR3 length: 17 amino acids.

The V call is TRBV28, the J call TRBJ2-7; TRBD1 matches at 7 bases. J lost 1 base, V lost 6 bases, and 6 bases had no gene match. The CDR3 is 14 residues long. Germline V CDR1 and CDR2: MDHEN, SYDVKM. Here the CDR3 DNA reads TGTGCCAGCAGAACAGGGGTTGGTTCCTACGAGCAGTACTTC. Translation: CASRTGVGSYEQYF.